The 13 T cell receptor beta chains given below trace back to one sample, sequenced in a study of blood T cell repertoires in COVID-19. Some clones are missing from TCRdb's copy, which holds only in-frame ones; the method was immunoSEQ multiplex PCR. Among about 45,000 clones listed, roughly nine tenths were seen once. Sequences were obtained from peripheral blood. The receptors stem from a human donor in a cohort sampled during active COVID-19.

This clone came up once. V is TRBV27 and J is TRBJ1-1, with 7 positions matching TRBD1. The V gene end was trimmed by 5 bases and the J gene end by 1 base; junction bases not matched to a gene: 4. This CDR3 is built from 14 residues. CDR1 is MNHEY and CDR2 is SMNVEV in the germline V gene (reference sequence). The CDR3, as DNA: TGTGCCAGCAGTCGGGACAGAGAGAACACTGAAGCTTTCTTT. Its protein is CASSRDRENTEAFF.

The CDR3 bases are TGTGCCAGCAGCCCTCGGGTTTCGAACACCGGGGAGCTGTTTTTT. As protein: CASSPRVSNTGELFF. The J gene is TRBJ2-2, the V gene TRBV6-6; no clear D gene. The CDR3 extends over 15 amino acids. Trimming cost V 6 bases and J 0 bases, with 11 bases left between them. Germline lookup yields CDR1 MNHNY and CDR2 SVGAGI (reference sequence).

J is TRBJ1-1 and V is TRBV7-9; TRBD1 matches 7 bases. Germline V gene lookup returns CDR1 SEHNR and CDR2 FQNEAQ (reference sequence). CDR3 length: 14 amino acids. The J segment lost 1 base and the V segment lost 6 bases, leaving 5 bases of the junction unmatched. The CDR3 DNA reads TGTGCCAGCAGGGGGGGACAGCGGAACACTGAAGCTTTCTTT. Translated: CASRGGQRNTEAFF. The full variable domain, in which reference TRBV7-9 and TRBJ1-1 provide the parts outside the CDR3, is DTGVSQNPRHKITKRGQNVTFRCDPISEHNRLYWYRQTLGQGPEFLTYFQNEAQLEKSRLLSDRFSAERPKGSFSTLEIQRTEQGDSAMYLCASRGGQRNTEAFFGQGTRLTVV.

This chain connects TRBV5-1 to TRBJ2-7; perhaps TRBD1 as D (5 bases). V was cut by 3 bases and J by 6 bases, with 16 bases left in between. Germline V gene lookup returns CDR1 SGHRS and CDR2 YFSETQ. CDR3 length: 14 amino acids. The CDR3 sequence is CASSSWGQPREQYF. DNA of the CDR3: TGCGCCAGCAGCTCATGGGGCCAGCCCCGCGAGCAGTACTTC.

V gene TRBV3-1 (or the pseudogene TRBV3-2) combines with J gene TRBJ2-5, with 9 positions matching TRBD1. Germline lookup yields CDR1 LGHDT and CDR2 YNNKEL (reference sequence). V dropped 1 base and J dropped 9; count of bases not matched to a gene: 6. CDR3 length equals 14 residues. The CDR3 loop is CASSQGTGEAPQYF. The CDR3, as DNA: TGTGCCAGCAGCCAAGGGACAGGGGAAGCGCCCCAGTACTTC.

The chain employs TRBV30 and TRBJ1-2; no reliable D call. The germline V and J ends were trimmed by 2 bases and 6 bases, with 13 bases remaining between them. From germline, CDR1 is GTSNPN and CDR2 SVGIG (reference sequence). This CDR3 comprises 13 residues. The CDR3 sequence: CAWSRLPSDGYTF. CDR3 coding DNA: TGTGCCTGGAGTAGACTCCCAAGCGATGGCTACACCTTC.

The chain uses TRBV11-2 and TRBJ2-7; possible D gene TRBD1, 6 bases. CDR1 and CDR2 from the germline V gene are SGHAT and FQNNGV. The germline V and J ends were trimmed by 5 bases and 7 bases, with 6 bases remaining between them. This CDR3 is 10 amino acids long. The CDR3, as DNA: TGTGCCAGCAGCCAGGGGGAGCAGTACTTC. Amino acids: CASSQGEQYF.

V gene TRBV29-1 combines with J gene TRBJ2-1; the D gene is possibly TRBD1 (6 bases). Germline assignment: CDR1 SQVTM and CDR2 ANQGSEA. The CDR3 has 12 residues. V was clipped by 6 bases and J by 6 bases, with 12 bases between them. CDR3 loop: CSVIRGINEQFF. The CDR3, as DNA: TGCAGCGTAATCAGGGGTATCAATGAGCAGTTCTTC.

CDR3 in DNA: TGTGCCAGCAGCTTAGCCCGTCGGACTAGCCGTAATGAGCAGTTCTTC. Residues: CASSLARRTSRNEQFF. This chain uses TRBV13 with TRBJ2-1, with 8 positions matching TRBD2. Germline CDR1 and CDR2: PRHDT and FYEKMQ (reference sequence). Germline trimming cut 1 base from V and 7 bases from J; bases unmatched to any gene: 9. CDR3 length equals 16 residues.

The chain carries TRBV6-5 and TRBJ1-5; 8 nucleotides align to TRBD1. Germline V gives CDR1 MNHEY, CDR2 SVGAGI. Trimming cost V 4 bases and J 0 bases; bases outside gene matches: 2. The CDR3 totals 15 residues. Here the CDR3 DNA reads TGTGCCAGCAGTTGGGACAGGTCTAGCAATCAGCCCCAGCATTTT. Its translation: CASSWDRSSNQPQHF.

The chain is built from TRBV2 and TRBJ2-7; D unclear. Trimming shortened V by 5 bases and J by 4 bases, and 6 bases separated the two germline ends. The CDR3 is 11 amino acids. Germline lookup yields CDR1 SNHLY and CDR2 FYNNEI. The CDR3 DNA sequence: TGTGCCAGCAGTCTCACTTACGAGCAGTACTTC. This translates into CASSLTYEQYF.

Here the CDR3 reads CASSLPSGRGTSYEQYF. In nucleotides, the CDR3 is TGTGCCAGCAGCTTACCTAGCGGGAGGGGGACCTCCTACGAGCAGTACTTC. The chain is built from TRBV7-9 and TRBJ2-7, with TRBD2 identical over 12 bases. The CDR3 covers 17 residues. Germline trimming cut 2 bases from V and 0 bases from J; bases unmatched to any gene: 5. Germline CDR1 is SEHNR and CDR2 is FQNEAQ (reference sequence).

The J gene is TRBJ2-2, the V gene TRBV9; possible D gene TRBD1, 6 bases. The CDR3 has 17 residues. Germline V gene lookup returns CDR1 SGDLS and CDR2 YYNGEE. Trimming cost V 1 base and J 1 base, with 14 bases left between them. CDR3 residues: CASSVHRGQKNTGELFF. The CDR3 DNA is TGTGCCAGCAGCGTACATCGCGGACAGAAGAACACCGGGGAGCTGTTTTTT.